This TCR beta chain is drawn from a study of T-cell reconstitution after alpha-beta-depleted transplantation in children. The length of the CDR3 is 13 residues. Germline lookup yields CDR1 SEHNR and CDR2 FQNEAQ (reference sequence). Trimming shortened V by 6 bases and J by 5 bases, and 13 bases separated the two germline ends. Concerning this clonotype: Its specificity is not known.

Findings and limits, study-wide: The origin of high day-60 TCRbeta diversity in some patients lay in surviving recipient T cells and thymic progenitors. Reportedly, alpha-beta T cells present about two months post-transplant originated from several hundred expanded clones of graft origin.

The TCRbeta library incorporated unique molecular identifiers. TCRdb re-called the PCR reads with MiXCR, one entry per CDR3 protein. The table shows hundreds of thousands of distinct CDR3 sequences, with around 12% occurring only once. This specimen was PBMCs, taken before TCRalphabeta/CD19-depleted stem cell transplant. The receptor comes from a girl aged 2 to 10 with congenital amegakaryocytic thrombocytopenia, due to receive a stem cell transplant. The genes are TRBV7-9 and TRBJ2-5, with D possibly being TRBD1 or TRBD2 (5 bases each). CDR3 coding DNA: TGTGCCAGCAGTTCCCCCGGGACGGAGACCCAGTACTTC. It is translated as CASSSPGTETQYF.